The T cell receptor (beta chain) described here comes from a study of cytomegalovirus exposure and HLA in healthy donors. Overall study: An early release of data contained 75 million to 90 million unique TCRs, which came from HLA-typed donors.

The length of the CDR3 is 11 residues. CDR1 is LGHNT and CDR2 is FRNRAP in the germline V gene. V was shortened by 2 bases and J by 10 bases, with 8 bases between the two germline ends. This clone was detected only a few times. In the PCR, 60 Vbeta and 13 Jbeta primers were used. Sequencing was performed with immunoSEQ multiplex PCR; in TCRdb, only in-frame clones are kept and a portion is missing. The table lists around 70,000 clones, over 50% of them singletons. The chain is built from TRBV12-5 and TRBJ1-1, with unresolved D. The sequence was collected from a man aged 25 to 45 in good health and CMV-seronegative. Sequencing input: PBMCs. For the CDR3, the DNA is TGTGCTAGTGGTTTGAGCTTCGTAGCTTTCTTT. The encoded protein is CASGLSFVAFF. Based on the CDR3 plus reference TRBV12-5 and TRBJ1-1, the full variable domain is DARVTQTPRHKVTEMGQEVTMRCQPILGHNTVFWYRQTMMQGLELLAYFRNRAPLDDSGMPKDRFSAEMPDATLATLKIQPSEPRDSAVYFCASGLSFVAFFGQGTRLTVV.